The sample holds a few counts of the clone carrying this T cell receptor (beta chain). What it recognizes is unknown. These data belong to a study of blood T cells in healthy people across ages. The study's findings and limits: Per million T cells, TCR beta diversity dropped about linearly as age rose. Among long-lived donors, naive CD4+ cells were more numerous and diversity higher than in aged donors. Unsorted PBMCs blocked a conclusive comparison of naive and antigen-experienced cells.

Next came a second PCR, run for about 6 to 11 cycles, which used a sample-barcoded 5' primer along with a J-beta primer mix. TCRdb redid the calling of the 5' RACE reads with MiXCR, one entry per CDR3 protein. The sample carries a few hundred thousand distinct CDR3 sequences, 27% recorded once. Per sample, no less than 5 micrograms of total RNA were extracted. The sequence was collected from a woman between 70 and 85 years old in good health. Specimen: blood.

As DNA, the CDR3 is TGCGCCAGCAGAATAGGGGTTACGAACACCGGGGAGCTGTTTTTT. Translation gives CASRIGVTNTGELFF. This chain links TRBV4-3 with TRBJ2-2, with D tentatively TRBD1 (5 bases). Trimming pared 6 bases from V and 0 bases from J, leaving 11 bases between. CDR1 is LGHNA and CDR2 is YSLEER in the germline V gene. The CDR3 is 15 amino acids.